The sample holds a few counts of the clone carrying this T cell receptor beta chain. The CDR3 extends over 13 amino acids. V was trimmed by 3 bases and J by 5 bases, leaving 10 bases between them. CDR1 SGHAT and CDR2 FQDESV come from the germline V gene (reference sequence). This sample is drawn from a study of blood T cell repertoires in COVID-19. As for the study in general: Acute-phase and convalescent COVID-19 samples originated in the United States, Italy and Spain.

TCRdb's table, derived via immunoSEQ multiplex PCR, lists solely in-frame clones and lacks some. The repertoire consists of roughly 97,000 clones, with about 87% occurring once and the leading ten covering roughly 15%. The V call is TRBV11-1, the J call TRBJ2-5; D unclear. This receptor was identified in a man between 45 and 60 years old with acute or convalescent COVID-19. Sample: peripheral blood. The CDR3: CASSFSGRETQYF. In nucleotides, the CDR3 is TGTGCCAGCAGCTTCTCCGGTCGGGAGACCCAGTACTTC.